The rows below give T cell receptor beta chains drawn from one sample of a study of cytomegalovirus exposure and HLA in healthy donors. Assay: immunoSEQ multiplex PCR; the TCRdb copy retains only in-frame clones and omits some. The sample lists approximately 150,000 clones; roughly 82% were seen once. The sequenced material came from PBMCs. All receptors derive from a man in his fifties in good health and CMV-seropositive. CDR3s include the opening cysteine and the closing phenylalanine or tryptophan. The order of the fields is J gene, clone size, V gene, CDR3 protein. For some rows the clone size is stated as once, few or many, or as a class when expanded; others skip it.

TRBJ2-7,.,TRBV6-6,CASSYSGTEDSYEQYF
TRBJ2-7,.,TRBV4-3,CASSQGRGKYEQYF
TRBJ2-2,.,TRBV7-3,CASSPQHQGGTGELFF
TRBJ2-1,.,TRBV5-6,CASSLPPGLAGYNEQFF
TRBJ2-7,.,TRBV7-2,CASSVSQNRAYEQYF
TRBJ2-7,.,TRBV7-2,CASSLRAGGITYEQYF
TRBJ2-7,.,TRBV5-4,CASSPGTGAYEQYF
TRBJ1-6,.,TRBV6-5,CASSTDRASPLHF
TRBJ2-3,.,TRBV5-4,CASSLLAGIADTQYF
TRBJ1-1,.,TRBV29-1,CSVVTGTNTEAFF
TRBJ2-7,.,TRBV7-2,CASSPGVPYEQYF
TRBJ2-2,.,TRBV6-5,CASRPTGDTGELFF
TRBJ2-7,.,TRBV11-3,CASSSPPNYEQYF
TRBJ1-2,.,TRBV19,CASSIADSRVTSYGYTF
TRBJ2-7,.,TRBV14,CASSQVGGSYEQYF
TRBJ1-1,.,TRBV21-1,CASTKQGNTEAFF
TRBJ1-1,.,TRBV30,CAWSGGHPNTEAFF
TRBJ1-2,.,TRBV5-4,CASSQLRDRGRNYDYTF
TRBJ2-7,.,TRBV28,CASSLTGYEQYF
TRBJ1-2,.,TRBV7-3,CASSPGTGYSYGYTF
TRBJ2-7,.,TRBV7-3,CASSPYRGGEQYF
TRBJ1-2,once,TRBV30,CAWRDSAWSGYTF
TRBJ2-1,.,TRBV18,CASSQRTGSVWEQFF
TRBJ2-5,.,TRBV4-1,CASSQDFKGRRETQYF
TRBJ1-5,.,TRBV9,CASSPDDRPSNQPQHF
TRBJ2-7,.,TRBV7-9,CSSSSPTGLAGYSYEQYF
TRBJ1-2,.,TRBV14,CASSRGRAGYTF
TRBJ1-2,.,TRBV29-1,CSVRFRDRGPYGYTF
TRBJ1-5,few,TRBV28,CASSSGQGVQPQHF
TRBJ1-1,.,TRBV27,CASSLGLQGRGTEAFF
TRBJ2-5,.,TRBV29-1,CSVGGRPQETQYF
TRBJ1-6,.,TRBV28,CASSPTGEGSSPLHF
TRBJ2-1,.,TRBV9,CASSVAPNDNEQFF
TRBJ2-7,.,TRBV7-9,CASSPEGRSYEQYF
TRBJ1-2,.,TRBV10-3,CAISSPRDYGYTF
TRBJ1-1,.,TRBV5-1,CASSSGYTEAFF
TRBJ2-1,.,TRBV11-2,CASSPRLAGTYNEQFF
TRBJ1-3,.,TRBV10-3,CATQDKRIVGNTIYF
TRBJ1-1,.,TRBV28,CASSLYTTRENTEAFF
TRBJ2-5,.,TRBV15,CATSRDRGGSETQYF
TRBJ1-1,.,TRBV28,CASSLGVGQVRTEAFF
TRBJ1-1,.,TRBV19,CASTTTRGQGPTEAFF
TRBJ2-1,.,TRBV9,CASSAGLAAYNEQFF
TRBJ2-7,.,TRBV5-8,CASSVRDRGEQYF
TRBJ1-1,few,TRBV5-1,CASSLVGTGSNPEAFF
TRBJ2-7,.,TRBV7-9,CASSHGTSGGSTYEQYF
TRBJ2-1,.,TRBV7-2,CASSDGLATYNEQFF
TRBJ2-1,.,TRBV27,CASSLSAGTYNEQFF
TRBJ2-1,.,TRBV28,CASSSTLIRRNEQFF
TRBJ1-4,.,TRBV28,CASSHDTRYREKLFF
TRBJ1-2,.,TRBV18,CASSLRQESQANYGYTF
TRBJ1-5,.,TRBV2,CASSDIGTATQHF
TRBJ2-3,.,TRBV7-2,CASSIWDSVGADTQYF
TRBJ1-6,.,TRBV19,CASSSPGQGGDNSPLHF
TRBJ1-1,.,TRBV27,CASSLAGSGMNTEAFF
TRBJ2-7,.,TRBV5-1,CASSGNGGQTNEQYF
TRBJ1-4,.,TRBV6-1,CASSGPGGKMGKLFF